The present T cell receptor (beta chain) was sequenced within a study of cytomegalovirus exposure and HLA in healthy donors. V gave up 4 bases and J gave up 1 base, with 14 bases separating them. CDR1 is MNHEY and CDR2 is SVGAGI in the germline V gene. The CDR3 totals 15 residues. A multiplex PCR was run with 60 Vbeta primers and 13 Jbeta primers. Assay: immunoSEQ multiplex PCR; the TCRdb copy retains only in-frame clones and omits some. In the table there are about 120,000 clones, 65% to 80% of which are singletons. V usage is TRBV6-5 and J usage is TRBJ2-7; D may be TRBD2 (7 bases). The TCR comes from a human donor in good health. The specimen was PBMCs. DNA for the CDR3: TGTGCCAGCAGTTTAGAGGGGGGGGCGTCCTACGAGCAGTACTTC. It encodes CASSLEGGASYEQYF.